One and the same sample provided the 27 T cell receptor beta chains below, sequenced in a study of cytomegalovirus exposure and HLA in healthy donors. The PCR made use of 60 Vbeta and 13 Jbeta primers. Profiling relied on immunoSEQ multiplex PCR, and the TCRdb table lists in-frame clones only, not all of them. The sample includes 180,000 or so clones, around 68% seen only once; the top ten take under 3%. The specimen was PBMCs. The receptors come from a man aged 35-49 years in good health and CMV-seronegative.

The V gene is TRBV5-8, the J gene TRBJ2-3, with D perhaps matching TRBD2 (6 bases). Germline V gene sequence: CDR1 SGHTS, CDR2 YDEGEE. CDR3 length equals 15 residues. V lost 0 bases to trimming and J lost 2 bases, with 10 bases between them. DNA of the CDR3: TGTGCCAGCAGCTTGGCGGGACTTAACACAGATACGCAGTATTTT. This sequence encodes CASSLAGLNTDTQYF.

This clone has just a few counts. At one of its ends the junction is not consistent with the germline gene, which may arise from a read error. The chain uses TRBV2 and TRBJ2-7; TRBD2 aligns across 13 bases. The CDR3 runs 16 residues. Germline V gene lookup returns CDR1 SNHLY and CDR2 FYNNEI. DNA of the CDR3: TGTGCCAGCAGCGAAGGACTAGCGGGAGCATCCTACGAGCAGTACTTC. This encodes CASSEGLAGASYEQYF.

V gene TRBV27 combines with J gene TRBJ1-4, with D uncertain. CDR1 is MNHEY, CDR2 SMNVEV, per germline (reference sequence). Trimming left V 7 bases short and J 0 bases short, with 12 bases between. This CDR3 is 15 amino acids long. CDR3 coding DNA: TGTGCCAGCACCGAAAAAACTGCAACTAATGAAAAACTGTTTTTT. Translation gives CASTEKTATNEKLFF.

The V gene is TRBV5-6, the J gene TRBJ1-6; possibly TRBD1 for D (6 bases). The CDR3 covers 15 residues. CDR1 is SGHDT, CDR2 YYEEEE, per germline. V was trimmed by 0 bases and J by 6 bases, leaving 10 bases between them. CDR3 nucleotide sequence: TGTGCCAGCAGCTTGGATGGACAGACTAATTCACCCCTCCACTTT. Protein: CASSLDGQTNSPLHF.

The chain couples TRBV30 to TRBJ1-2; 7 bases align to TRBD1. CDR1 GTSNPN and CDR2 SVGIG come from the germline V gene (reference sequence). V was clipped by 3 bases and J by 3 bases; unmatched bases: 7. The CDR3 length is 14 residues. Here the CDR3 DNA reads TGTGCCTGGAGCTCGGGGGACAGAGACTATGGCTACACCTTC. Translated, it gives CAWSSGDRDYGYTF.

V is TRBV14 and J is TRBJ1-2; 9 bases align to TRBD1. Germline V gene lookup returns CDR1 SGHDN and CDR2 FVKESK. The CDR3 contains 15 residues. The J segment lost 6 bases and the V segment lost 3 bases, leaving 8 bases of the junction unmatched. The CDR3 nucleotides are TGTGCCAGCAGCCATACGGGACAGGGTGTGAATGGCTACACCTTC. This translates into CASSHTGQGVNGYTF.

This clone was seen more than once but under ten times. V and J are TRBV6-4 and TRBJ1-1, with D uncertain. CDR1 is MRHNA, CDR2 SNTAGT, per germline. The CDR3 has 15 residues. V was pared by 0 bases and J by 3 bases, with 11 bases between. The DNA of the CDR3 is TGTGCCAGCAGTGACTCTGGGCAAGTACACACTGAAGCTTTCTTT. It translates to CASSDSGQVHTEAFF.

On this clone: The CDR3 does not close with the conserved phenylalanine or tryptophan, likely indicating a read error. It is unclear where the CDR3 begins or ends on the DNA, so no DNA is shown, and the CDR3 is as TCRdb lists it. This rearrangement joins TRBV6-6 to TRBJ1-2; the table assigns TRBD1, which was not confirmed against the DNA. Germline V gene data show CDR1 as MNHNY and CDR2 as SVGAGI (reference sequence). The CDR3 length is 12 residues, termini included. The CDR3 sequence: CASSGNQDTIRV.

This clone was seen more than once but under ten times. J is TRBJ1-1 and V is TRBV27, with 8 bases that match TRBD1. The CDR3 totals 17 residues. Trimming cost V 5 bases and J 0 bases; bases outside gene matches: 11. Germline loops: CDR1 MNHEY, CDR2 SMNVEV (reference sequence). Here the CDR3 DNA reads TGTGCCAGCAGTCCCAGACAGGGGATGGGCCTGAACACTGAAGCTTTCTTT. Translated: CASSPRQGMGLNTEAFF.

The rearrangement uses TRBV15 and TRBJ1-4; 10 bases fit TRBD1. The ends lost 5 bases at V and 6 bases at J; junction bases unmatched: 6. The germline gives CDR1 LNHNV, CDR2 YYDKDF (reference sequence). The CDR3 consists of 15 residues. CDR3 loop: CATSADRGVDEKLFF. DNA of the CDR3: TGTGCCACCAGCGCGGACAGGGGGGTGGATGAAAAACTGTTTTTT.

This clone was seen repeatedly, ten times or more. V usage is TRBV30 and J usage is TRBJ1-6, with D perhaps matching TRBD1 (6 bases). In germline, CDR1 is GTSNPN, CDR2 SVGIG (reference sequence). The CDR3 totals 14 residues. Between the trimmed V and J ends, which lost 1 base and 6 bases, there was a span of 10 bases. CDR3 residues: CAWSGGHLNSPLHF. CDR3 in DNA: TGTGCCTGGAGTGGGGGACACCTTAATTCACCCCTCCACTTT.

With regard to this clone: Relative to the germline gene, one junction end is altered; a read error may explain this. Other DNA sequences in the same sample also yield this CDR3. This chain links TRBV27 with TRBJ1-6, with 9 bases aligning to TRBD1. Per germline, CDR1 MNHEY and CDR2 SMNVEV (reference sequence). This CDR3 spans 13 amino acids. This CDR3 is CASGTGRDSPLHF. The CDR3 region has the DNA TGCGCCAGCGGGACAGGGAGAGATTCACCCCTCCACTTT.

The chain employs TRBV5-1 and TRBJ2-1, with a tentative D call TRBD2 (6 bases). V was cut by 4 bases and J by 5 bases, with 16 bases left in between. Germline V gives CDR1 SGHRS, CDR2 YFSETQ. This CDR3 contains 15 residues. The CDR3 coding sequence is TGCGCCAGCAGCATTGAGCGGGCCTCGGACAATGAGCAGTTCTTC. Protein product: CASSIERASDNEQFF.

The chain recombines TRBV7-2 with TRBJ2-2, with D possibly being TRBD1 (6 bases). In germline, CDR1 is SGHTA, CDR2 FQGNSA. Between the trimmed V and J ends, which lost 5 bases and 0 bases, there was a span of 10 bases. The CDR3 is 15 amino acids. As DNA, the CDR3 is TGTGCCAGCAGCCCGTGGGGGCCGAACACCGGGGAGCTGTTTTTT. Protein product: CASSPWGPNTGELFF. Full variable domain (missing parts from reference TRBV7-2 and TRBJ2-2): GAGVSQSPSNKVTEKGKDVELRCDPISGHTALYWYRQSLGQGLEFLIYFQGNSAPDKSGLPSDRFSAERTGGSVSTLTIQRTQQEDSAVYLCASSPWGPNTGELFFGEGSRLTVL.

The CDR3 nucleotides read TGTGCCTGGAGTTCCCTCCCCGGGTATGGTACAGATACGCAGTATTTT. Amino acids: CAWSSLPGYGTDTQYF. The gene calls are TRBV30 and TRBJ2-3; D uncertain. The CDR3 sequence is 16 residues long. V was trimmed by 2 bases and J by 3 bases, leaving 18 bases between them. Germline CDR1 is GTSNPN and CDR2 is SVGIG (reference sequence).

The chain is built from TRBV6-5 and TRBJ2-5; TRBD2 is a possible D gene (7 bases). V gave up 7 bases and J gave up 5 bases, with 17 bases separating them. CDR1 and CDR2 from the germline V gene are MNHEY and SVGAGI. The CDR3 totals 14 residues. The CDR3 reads CASKGAGRGETQYF. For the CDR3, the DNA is TGTGCCAGCAAAGGGGCAGGGAGGGGGGAGACCCAGTACTTC.

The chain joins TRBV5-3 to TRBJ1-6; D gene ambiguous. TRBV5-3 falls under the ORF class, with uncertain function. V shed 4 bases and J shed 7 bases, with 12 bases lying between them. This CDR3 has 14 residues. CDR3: CARSPRRRNSPLHF. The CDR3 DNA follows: TGTGCCAGAAGCCCGAGGCGTCGGAATTCACCCCTCCACTTT.

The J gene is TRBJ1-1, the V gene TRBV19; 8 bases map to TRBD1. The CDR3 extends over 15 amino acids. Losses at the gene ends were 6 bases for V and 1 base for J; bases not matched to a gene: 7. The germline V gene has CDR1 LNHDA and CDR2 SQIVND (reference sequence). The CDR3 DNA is TGTGCCAGTAGGTGGACAGGGTCTTCGAACACTGAAGCTTTCTTT. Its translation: CASRWTGSSNTEAFF. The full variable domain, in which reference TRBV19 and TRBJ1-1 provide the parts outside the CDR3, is DGGITQSPKYLFRKEGQNVTLSCEQNLNHDAMYWYRQDPGQGLRLIYYSQIVNDFQKGDIAEGYSVSREKKESFPLTVTSAQKNPTAFYLCASRWTGSSNTEAFFGQGTRLTVV.

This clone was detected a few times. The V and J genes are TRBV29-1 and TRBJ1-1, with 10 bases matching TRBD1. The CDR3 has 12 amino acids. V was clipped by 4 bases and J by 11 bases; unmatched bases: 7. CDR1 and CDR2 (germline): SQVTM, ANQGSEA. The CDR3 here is CSVGSGQGRAFF. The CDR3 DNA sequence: TGCAGCGTTGGGTCGGGACAGGGGAGGGCTTTCTTT.

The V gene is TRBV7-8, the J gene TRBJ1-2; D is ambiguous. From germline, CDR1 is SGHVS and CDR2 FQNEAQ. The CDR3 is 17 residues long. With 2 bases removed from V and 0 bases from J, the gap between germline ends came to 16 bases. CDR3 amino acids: CASSLILRQAANYGYTF. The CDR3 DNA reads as TGTGCCAGCAGCTTAATCCTCCGACAAGCGGCTAACTATGGCTACACCTTC.

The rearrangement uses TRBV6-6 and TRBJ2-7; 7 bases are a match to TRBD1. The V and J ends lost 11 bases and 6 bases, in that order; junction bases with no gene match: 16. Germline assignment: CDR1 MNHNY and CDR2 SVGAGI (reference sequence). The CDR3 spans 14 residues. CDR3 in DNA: TGTGCCGCCAGCACCTTAGACAGGGCGGTCGAGCAGTACTTC. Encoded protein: CAASTLDRAVEQYF.

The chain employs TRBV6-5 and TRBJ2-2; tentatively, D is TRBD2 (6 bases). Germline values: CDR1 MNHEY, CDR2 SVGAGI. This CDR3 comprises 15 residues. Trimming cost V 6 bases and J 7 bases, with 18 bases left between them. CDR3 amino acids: CASRFSGLVGGELFF. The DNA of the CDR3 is TGTGCCAGCAGATTTAGCGGCCTAGTCGGCGGGGAGCTGTTTTTT.

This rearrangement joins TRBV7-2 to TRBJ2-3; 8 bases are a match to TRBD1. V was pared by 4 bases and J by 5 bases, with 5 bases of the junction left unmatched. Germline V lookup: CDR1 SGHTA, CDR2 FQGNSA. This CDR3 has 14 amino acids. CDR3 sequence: CASSSQGAQDTQYF. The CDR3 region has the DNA TGTGCCAGCAGCTCCCAGGGGGCGCAAGATACGCAGTATTTT.

The CDR3 coding sequence is TGTGCCAGCAGCTTAGGTGGCGGGTACATGAACACTGAAGCTTTCTTT. It specifies CASSLGGGYMNTEAFF. V and J are TRBV7-2 and TRBJ1-1; D remains unclear. With 1 base removed from V and 0 bases from J, the gap between germline ends came to 12 bases. CDR1 and CDR2 (germline): SGHTA, FQGNSA. The CDR3 extends over 16 amino acids. The full variable domain, in which reference TRBV7-2 and TRBJ1-1 provide the parts outside the CDR3, is GAGVSQSPSNKVTEKGKDVELRCDPISGHTALYWYRQSLGQGLEFLIYFQGNSAPDKSGLPSDRFSAERTGGSVSTLTIQRTQQEDSAVYLCASSLGGGYMNTEAFFGQGTRLTVV.

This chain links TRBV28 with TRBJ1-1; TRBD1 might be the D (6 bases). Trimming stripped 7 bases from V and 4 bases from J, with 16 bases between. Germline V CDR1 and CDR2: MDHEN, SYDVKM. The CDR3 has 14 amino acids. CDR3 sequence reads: CASILGGSRTEAFF. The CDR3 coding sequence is TGTGCCAGCATCCTAGGGGGTTCCCGCACTGAAGCTTTCTTT.

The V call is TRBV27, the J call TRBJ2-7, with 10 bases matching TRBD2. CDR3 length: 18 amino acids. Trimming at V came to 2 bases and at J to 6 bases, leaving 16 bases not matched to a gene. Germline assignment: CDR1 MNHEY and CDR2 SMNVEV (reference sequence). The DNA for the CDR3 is TGTGCCAGCAGTTTAGTAGGCCTTAGAGCGGGGGGGCCCGGCGAGCAGTACTTC. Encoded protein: CASSLVGLRAGGPGEQYF.

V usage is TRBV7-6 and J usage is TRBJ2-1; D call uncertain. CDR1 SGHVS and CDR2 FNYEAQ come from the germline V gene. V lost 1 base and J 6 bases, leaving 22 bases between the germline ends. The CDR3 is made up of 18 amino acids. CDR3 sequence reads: CASSLVPKTDSSLNEQFF. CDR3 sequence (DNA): TGTGCCAGCAGCTTAGTCCCAAAGACTGACTCGTCGCTCAATGAGCAGTTCTTC.